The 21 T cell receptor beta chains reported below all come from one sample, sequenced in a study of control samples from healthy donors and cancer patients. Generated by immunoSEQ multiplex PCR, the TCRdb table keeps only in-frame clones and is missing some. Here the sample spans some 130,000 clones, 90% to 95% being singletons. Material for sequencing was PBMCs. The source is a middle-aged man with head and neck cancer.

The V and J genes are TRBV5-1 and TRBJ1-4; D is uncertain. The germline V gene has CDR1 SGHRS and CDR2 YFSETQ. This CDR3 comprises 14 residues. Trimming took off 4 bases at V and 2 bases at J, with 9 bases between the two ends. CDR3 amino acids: CASSAATTNEKLFF. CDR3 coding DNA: TGCGCCAGCAGCGCCGCCACGACTAATGAAAAACTGTTTTTT.

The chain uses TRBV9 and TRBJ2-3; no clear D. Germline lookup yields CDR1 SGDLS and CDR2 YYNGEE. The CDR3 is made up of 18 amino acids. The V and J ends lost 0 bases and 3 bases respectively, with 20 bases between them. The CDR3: CASSVAKDGVELTDTQYF. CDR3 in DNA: TGTGCCAGCAGCGTAGCAAAGGATGGGGTTGAATTGACAGATACGCAGTATTTT.

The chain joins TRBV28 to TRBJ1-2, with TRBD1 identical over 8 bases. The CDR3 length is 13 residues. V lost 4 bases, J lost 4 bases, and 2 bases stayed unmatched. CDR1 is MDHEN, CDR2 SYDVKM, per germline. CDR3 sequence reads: CASSSGQAYGYTF. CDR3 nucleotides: TGTGCCAGCAGTTCGGGACAGGCCTATGGCTACACCTTC.

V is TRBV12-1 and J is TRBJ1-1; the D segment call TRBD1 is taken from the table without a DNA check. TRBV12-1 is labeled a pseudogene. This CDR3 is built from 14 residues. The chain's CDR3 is CASSFDSRNTEAFF. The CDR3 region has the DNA TGTGCCAGCAGCTTTGACAGCAGGAACACTGAAGCTTTCTTT.

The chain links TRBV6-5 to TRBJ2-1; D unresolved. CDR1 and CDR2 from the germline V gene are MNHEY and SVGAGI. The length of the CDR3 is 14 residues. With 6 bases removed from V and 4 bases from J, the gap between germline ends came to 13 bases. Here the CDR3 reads CASSPLPRYNEQFF. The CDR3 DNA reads TGTGCCAGCAGCCCCCTCCCGAGGTACAATGAGCAGTTCTTC.

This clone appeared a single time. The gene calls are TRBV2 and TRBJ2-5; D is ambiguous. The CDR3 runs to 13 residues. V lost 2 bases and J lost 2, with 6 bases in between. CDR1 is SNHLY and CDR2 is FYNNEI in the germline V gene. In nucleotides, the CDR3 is TGTGCCAGCAGTGAAACACGGCAAGAGACCCAGTACTTC. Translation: CASSETRQETQYF.

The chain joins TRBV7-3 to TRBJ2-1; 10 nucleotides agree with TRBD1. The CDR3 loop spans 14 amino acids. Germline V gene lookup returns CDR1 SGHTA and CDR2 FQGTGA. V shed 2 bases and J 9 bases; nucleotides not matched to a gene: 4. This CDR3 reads CASSLGQGVTEQFF. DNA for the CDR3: TGTGCCAGCAGCTTAGGACAGGGGGTTACTGAGCAGTTCTTC.

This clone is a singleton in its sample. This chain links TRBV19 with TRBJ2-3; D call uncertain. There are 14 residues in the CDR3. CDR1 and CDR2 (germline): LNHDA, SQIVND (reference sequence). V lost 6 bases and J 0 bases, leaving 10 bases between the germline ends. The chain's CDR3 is CASRNTPSTDTQYF. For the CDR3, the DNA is TGTGCCAGTAGGAATACCCCTAGCACAGATACGCAGTATTTT.

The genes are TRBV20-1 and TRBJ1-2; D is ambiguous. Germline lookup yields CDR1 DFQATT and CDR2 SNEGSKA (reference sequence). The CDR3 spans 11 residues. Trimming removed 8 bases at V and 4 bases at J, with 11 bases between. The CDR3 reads CSPGGRYGYTF. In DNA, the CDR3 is TGCAGTCCGGGCGGGCGCTATGGCTACACCTTC.

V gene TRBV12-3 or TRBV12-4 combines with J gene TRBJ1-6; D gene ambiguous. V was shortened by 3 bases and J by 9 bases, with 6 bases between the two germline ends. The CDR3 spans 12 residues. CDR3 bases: TGTGCCAGCAGTTTTGGGGTTTCACCCCTCCACTTT. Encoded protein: CASSFGVSPLHF.

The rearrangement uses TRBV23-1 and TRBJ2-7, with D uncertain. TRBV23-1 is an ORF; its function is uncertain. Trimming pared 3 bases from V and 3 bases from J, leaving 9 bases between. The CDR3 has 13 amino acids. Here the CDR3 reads CASSHPRIYEQYF. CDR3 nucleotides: TGCGCCAGCAGTCACCCCCGGATCTACGAGCAGTACTTC.

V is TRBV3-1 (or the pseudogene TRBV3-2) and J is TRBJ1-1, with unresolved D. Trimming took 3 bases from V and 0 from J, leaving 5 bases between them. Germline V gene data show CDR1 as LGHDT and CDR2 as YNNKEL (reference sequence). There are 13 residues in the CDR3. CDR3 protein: CASSQGMNTEAFF. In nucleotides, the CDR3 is TGTGCCAGCAGCCAGGGAATGAACACTGAAGCTTTCTTT.

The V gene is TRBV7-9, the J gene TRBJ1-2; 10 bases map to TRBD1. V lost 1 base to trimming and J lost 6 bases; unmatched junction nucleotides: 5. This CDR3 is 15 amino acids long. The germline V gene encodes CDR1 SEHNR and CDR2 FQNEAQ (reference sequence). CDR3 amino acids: CASSLVGGQGHGYTF. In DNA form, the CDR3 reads TGTGCCAGCAGCTTAGTAGGGGGACAGGGGCATGGCTACACCTTC.

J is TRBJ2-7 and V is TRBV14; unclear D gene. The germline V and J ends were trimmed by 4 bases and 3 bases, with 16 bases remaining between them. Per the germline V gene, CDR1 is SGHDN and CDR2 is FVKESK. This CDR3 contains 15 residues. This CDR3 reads CASSLRGRSLYEQYF. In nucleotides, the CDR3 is TGTGCCAGCAGCCTTCGAGGAAGAAGTCTCTACGAGCAGTACTTC.

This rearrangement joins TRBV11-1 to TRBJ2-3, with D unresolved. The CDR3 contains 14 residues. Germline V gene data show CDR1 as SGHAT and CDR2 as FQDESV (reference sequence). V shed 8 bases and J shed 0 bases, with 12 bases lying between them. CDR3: CASAPGLSTDTQYF. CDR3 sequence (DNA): TGTGCCAGCGCCCCTGGGTTAAGCACAGATACGCAGTATTTT. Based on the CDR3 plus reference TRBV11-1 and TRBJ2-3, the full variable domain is EAEVAQSPRYKITEKSQAVAFWCDPISGHATLYWYRQILGQGPELLVQFQDESVVDDSQLPKDRFSAERLKGVDSTLKIQPAELGDSAMYLCASAPGLSTDTQYFGPGTRLTVL.

CDR3 bases: TGTGCCAGCAGCCCCGGCCCTGGACAAGGCTACGAGCAGTACTTC. It translates to CASSPGPGQGYEQYF. The rearrangement joins TRBV5-5 to TRBJ2-7, with D perhaps matching TRBD1 (5 bases). This CDR3 region has 15 residues. Germline V gene lookup returns CDR1 SGHKS and CDR2 YYEKEE (reference sequence). Trimming took 4 bases from V and 3 from J, leaving 17 bases between them.

The CDR3 nucleotides are TGTGCCAGCAGCGTTACGGGGGTTGTAGATACGCAGTATTTT. Protein product: CASSVTGVVDTQYF. J is TRBJ2-3 and V is TRBV9; D might be TRBD2 (6 bases). This CDR3 comprises 14 residues. Trimming took 2 bases from V and 5 from J, leaving 12 bases between them. From germline, CDR1 is SGDLS and CDR2 YYNGEE.

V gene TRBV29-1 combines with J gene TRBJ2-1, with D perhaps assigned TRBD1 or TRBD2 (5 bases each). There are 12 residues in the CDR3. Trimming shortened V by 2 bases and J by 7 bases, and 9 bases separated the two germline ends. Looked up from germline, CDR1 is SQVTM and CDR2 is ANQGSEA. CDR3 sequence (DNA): TGCAGCGTTGAACCTGGGGGTAATGAGCAGTTCTTC. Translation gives CSVEPGGNEQFF.

This CDR3 reads CAWTMTRRTGELFF. DNA of the CDR3: TGTGCCTGGACCATGACTAGGCGAACCGGGGAGCTGTTTTTT. The chain joins TRBV30 to TRBJ2-2; D might be TRBD2 (6 bases). The CDR3 is made up of 14 amino acids. With 4 bases removed from V and 5 bases from J, the gap between germline ends came to 14 bases. Germline values: CDR1 GTSNPN, CDR2 SVGIG (reference sequence). The whole variable domain, remainder taken from reference TRBV30 and TRBJ2-2, is SQTIHQWPATLVQPVGSPLSLECTVEGTSNPNLYWYRQAAGRGLQLLFYSVGIGQISSEVPQNLSASRPQDRQFILSSKKLLLSDSGFYLCAWTMTRRTGELFFGEGSRLTVL.

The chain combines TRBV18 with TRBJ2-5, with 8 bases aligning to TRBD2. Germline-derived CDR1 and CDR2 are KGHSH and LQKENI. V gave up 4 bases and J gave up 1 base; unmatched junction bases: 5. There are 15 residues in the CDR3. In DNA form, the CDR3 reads TGTGCCAGCTCACTGCACGCGGGGGGCCAAGAGACCCAGTACTTC. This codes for CASSLHAGGQETQYF.

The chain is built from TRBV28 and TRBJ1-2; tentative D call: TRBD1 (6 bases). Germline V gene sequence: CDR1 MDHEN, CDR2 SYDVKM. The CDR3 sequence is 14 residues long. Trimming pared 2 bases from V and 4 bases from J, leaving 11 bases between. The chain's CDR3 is CASSLGGASYGYTF. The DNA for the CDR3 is TGTGCCAGCAGTTTAGGGGGGGCATCCTATGGCTACACCTTC.